These 25 T cell receptor beta chains originate from one sample sequenced in a study of blood T cell repertoires in COVID-19. The assay was immunoSEQ multiplex PCR, and TCRdb's table has in-frame clones only and misses some. This sample has 90,000 or so clones, with 80% to 90% found just once. The sample comprised peripheral blood. These TCRs come from a man aged 80 or over with acute or convalescent COVID-19.

The rearrangement joins TRBV11-2 to TRBJ1-1; 12 nucleotides line up with TRBD1. V lost 5 bases and J lost 6; bases outside the gene matches: 7. The CDR3 has 15 residues. Per the germline V gene, CDR1 is SGHAT and CDR2 is FQNNGV. DNA for the CDR3: TGTGCCAGCAGCCCGGGGGACAGGGGGCAAGCTGAAGCTTTCTTT. Amino acids: CASSPGDRGQAEAFF.

The CDR3 reads CASSYSIEGQPQHF. The CDR3 coding sequence is TGTGCCAGCAGTTACTCGATTGAGGGCCAGCCCCAGCATTTT. The V gene is TRBV6-5, the J gene TRBJ1-5; D gene uncertain. Germline lookup yields CDR1 MNHEY and CDR2 SVGAGI. The CDR3 totals 14 residues. V dropped 0 bases and J dropped 7 bases, with 10 bases sitting between them.

The chain combines TRBV6-5 with TRBJ2-5, with 7 bases matching TRBD1. CDR1 is MNHEY, CDR2 SVGAGI, per germline. Unmatched junction bases numbered 6, after V lost 10 bases and J lost 7 bases. The length of the CDR3 is 11 residues. In DNA form, the CDR3 reads TGTGCCACGGTCAGGGGGACGACCCAGTACTTC. This gives the protein CATVRGTTQYF.

CDR3: CASSSPTSGSWDEQYF. CDR3 DNA sequence: TGTGCCAGCAGCTCCCCCACTAGCGGGAGCTGGGACGAGCAGTACTTC. V is TRBV11-1 and J is TRBJ2-7; 11 bases agree with TRBD2. In germline, CDR1 is SGHAT, CDR2 FQDESV (reference sequence). V lost 4 bases, J lost 5 bases, and 10 bases stayed unmatched. CDR3 length equals 16 residues.

The rearrangement joins TRBV3-1 (or the pseudogene TRBV3-2) to TRBJ1-1; 9 bases are shared with TRBD1. Losses at the gene ends were 1 base for V and 4 bases for J; bases not matched to a gene: 7. Germline lookup yields CDR1 LGHDT and CDR2 YNNKEL (reference sequence). CDR3 size: 16 residues. The CDR3 region is CASSQGTGQGSTEAFF. DNA of the CDR3: TGTGCCAGCAGCCAAGGTACGGGACAGGGTAGCACTGAAGCTTTCTTT.

V gene TRBV6-5 combines with J gene TRBJ1-1; 10 bases are a match to TRBD1. Looked up from germline, CDR1 is MNHEY and CDR2 is SVGAGI. The CDR3 extends over 15 amino acids. J was trimmed by 5 bases and V by 0 bases; bases with no gene match: 3. The DNA of the CDR3 is TGTGCCAGCAGTTACTCGACGGGACAGGGGACTGAAGCTTTCTTT. Its protein is CASSYSTGQGTEAFF.

The chain carries TRBV5-1 and TRBJ2-2, with 8 bases identical to TRBD2. Germline V CDR1 and CDR2: SGHRS, YFSETQ. The CDR3 covers 16 residues. After removal of 3 bases from V and 2 bases from J, the junction contained 6 bases not matched to a gene. CDR3 region: CASSSRVAGNTGELFF. In nucleotides, the CDR3 is TGCGCCAGCAGCTCCCGAGTAGCGGGAAACACCGGGGAGCTGTTTTTT.

This clone is labeled as medium-sized. The chain combines TRBV5-4 with TRBJ2-7; D uncertain. V was clipped by 5 bases and J by 7 bases, with 16 bases between them. The CDR3 contains 13 residues. Germline lookup yields CDR1 SGHNT and CDR2 YYREEE (reference sequence). Here the CDR3 reads CASRDLAAEEQYF. CDR3 coding DNA: TGTGCCAGCAGGGATTTGGCGGCGGAGGAGCAGTACTTC.

J is TRBJ1-3 and V is TRBV2; 9 bases agree with TRBD1. Trimming at V came to 5 bases and at J to 8 bases, leaving 7 bases not matched to a gene. Germline V gene lookup returns CDR1 SNHLY and CDR2 FYNNEI. The CDR3 consists of 14 residues. This CDR3 is CASSPGQGGHTIYF. The DNA for the CDR3 is TGTGCCAGCAGTCCGGGACAGGGAGGGCACACCATATATTTT.

The sample holds a few counts of this clone. V usage is TRBV18 and J usage is TRBJ2-2; 8 nucleotides agree with TRBD2. CDR3 length: 15 residues. V shed 3 bases, J shed 4 bases, and the junction held 4 bases outside the gene matches. Looked up from germline, CDR1 is KGHSH and CDR2 is LQKENI. Here the CDR3 reads CASSPGTRITGELFF. In nucleotides, the CDR3 is TGTGCCAGCTCACCGGGGACTAGAATCACCGGGGAGCTGTTTTTT.

V usage is TRBV7-2 and J usage is TRBJ1-1; D may be TRBD1 (5 bases). The germline CDR1 and CDR2 sequences are SGHTA and FQGNSA. Trimming removed 10 bases from V and 1 base from J, with 13 bases in between. The CDR3 runs to 13 residues. The CDR3 sequence: CATTLQGNTEAFF. The CDR3 DNA reads as TGTGCCACCACCCTCCAGGGGAACACTGAAGCTTTCTTT.

The CDR3 region is CASSQPKTGGSYGYTF. The DNA for the CDR3 is TGTGCCAGCAGCCAACCTAAAACAGGGGGCAGCTATGGCTACACCTTC. The genes are TRBV3-1 (or the pseudogene TRBV3-2) and TRBJ1-2; 9 positions agree with TRBD1. CDR3 length equals 16 residues. Germline lookup yields CDR1 LGHDT and CDR2 YNNKEL (reference sequence). The junction had 8 bases not matched to a gene; V was cut back by 2 bases and J by 4 bases.

The chain joins TRBV7-2 to TRBJ1-1, with D unclear. Germline V gives CDR1 SGHTA, CDR2 FQGNSA. Trimming shortened V by 4 bases and J by 2 bases, and 11 bases separated the two germline ends. This CDR3 contains 14 residues. CDR3 loop: CASSSPIPNTEAFF. The DNA for the CDR3 is TGTGCCAGCAGCTCCCCCATTCCAAACACTGAAGCTTTCTTT.

This chain links TRBV27 with TRBJ2-7, with D possibly being TRBD1 (5 bases). V was shortened by 5 bases and J by 2 bases, with 10 bases between the two germline ends. The length of the CDR3 is 13 residues. Germline CDR1 and CDR2: MNHEY and SMNVEV (reference sequence). In nucleotides, the CDR3 is TGTGCCAGCAGTCCTACAGGCGCCTACGAGCAGTACTTC. Translating it yields CASSPTGAYEQYF.

The genes are TRBV12-3 or TRBV12-4 and TRBJ1-1; TRBD1 aligns across 7 bases. The CDR3 runs 13 residues. J gave up 5 bases and V 7 bases, and 7 bases lay outside the gene matches. CDR3 nucleotide sequence: TGTGCCAGCACCAGACAGGGTGGAACTGAAGCTTTCTTT. Its protein is CASTRQGGTEAFF.

The chain employs TRBV11-2 and TRBJ1-2; no reliable D call. Trimming left V 3 bases short and J 3 bases short, with 8 bases between. The CDR3 sequence is 13 residues long. CDR1 SGHAT and CDR2 FQNNGV come from the germline V gene. The DNA for the CDR3 is TGTGCCAGCAGCTTGTCCCAGGACTATGGCTACACCTTC. Amino acid sequence: CASSLSQDYGYTF.

The chain combines TRBV7-9 with TRBJ1-2; 7 bases fit TRBD1. V was clipped by 3 bases and J by 8 bases; unmatched bases: 12. Germline assignment: CDR1 SEHNR and CDR2 FQNEAQ (reference sequence). The CDR3 spans 15 residues. CDR3: CASSLGTATNSGYTF. The CDR3 region has the DNA TGTGCCAGCAGCTTGGGGACAGCCACCAACTCGGGCTACACCTTC.

The chain has TRBV6-1 and TRBJ1-1; D is uncertain. The CDR3 runs to 11 residues. Trimming removed 5 bases from V and 5 bases from J, with 6 bases in between. The V gene's germline CDR1 is MNHNS and CDR2 SASEGT. In nucleotides, the CDR3 is TGTGCCAGCAGTCCCCGTACTGAAGCTTTCTTT. Its protein product is CASSPRTEAFF.

The chain recombines TRBV5-1 with TRBJ2-3; 7 nucleotides align to TRBD2. CDR1 is SGHRS and CDR2 is YFSETQ in the germline V gene. This CDR3 spans 15 amino acids. The J segment lost 3 bases and the V segment lost 1 base, leaving 5 bases of the junction unmatched. The CDR3 loop is CASSLPGGKTDTQYF. The CDR3 bases are TGCGCCAGCAGCTTGCCGGGAGGAAAGACAGATACGCAGTATTTT.

The rearrangement joins TRBV7-9 to TRBJ2-1; D gene unclear. The V gene lost 0 bases and the J gene lost 5 bases, with 8 bases spanning the gap. The CDR3 totals 14 residues. CDR1 is SEHNR, CDR2 FQNEAQ, per germline (reference sequence). The CDR3 sequence is CASSLAVQNNEQFF. The CDR3 DNA is TGTGCCAGCAGCTTAGCGGTCCAGAACAATGAGCAGTTCTTC.

This chain links TRBV2 with TRBJ1-2; possible D gene TRBD1, 6 bases. Germline V CDR1 and CDR2: SNHLY, FYNNEI. Deletions cut 6 bases from V and 7 bases from J, with 12 bases between. The CDR3 contains 12 residues. This CDR3 is CASRRQAGGYTF. The CDR3 DNA follows: TGTGCCAGCAGGCGACAGGCGGGTGGCTACACCTTC.

The chain couples TRBV5-1 to TRBJ1-2, with 10 bases lining up with TRBD1. Germline values: CDR1 SGHRS, CDR2 YFSETQ. Trimming cost V 4 bases and J 6 bases; bases outside gene matches: 6. The CDR3 is 14 amino acids. In nucleotides, the CDR3 is TGCGCCAGCAGCCCGAAAGGGACAGGGGATGGCTACACCTTC. This encodes CASSPKGTGDGYTF.

The genes are TRBV11-1 and TRBJ2-1; TRBD1 aligns across 8 bases. The CDR3 runs 16 residues. The germline CDR1 and CDR2 sequences are SGHAT and FQDESV (reference sequence). Unmatched junction bases numbered 5, after V lost 4 bases and J lost 0 bases. CDR3 sequence reads: CASSSTGTGSYNEQFF. The CDR3 DNA sequence: TGTGCCAGCAGCTCGACCGGGACAGGCTCCTACAATGAGCAGTTCTTC.

V gene TRBV10-2 combines with J gene TRBJ2-3; 10 bases line up with TRBD2. Trimming removed 9 bases from V and 5 bases from J; junction bases left unmatched: 14. The CDR3 contains 16 residues. Germline lookup yields CDR1 WSHSY and CDR2 SAAADI. The CDR3 sequence is CASSGGASGGGDTQYF. CDR3 bases: TGCGCCAGTTCCGGCGGGGCTAGCGGGGGTGGAGATACGCAGTATTTT.

The chain is built from TRBV6-5 and TRBJ2-1; 8 positions match TRBD1. CDR1 and CDR2 from the germline V gene are MNHEY and SVGAGI. The CDR3 length is 13 residues. The junction had 5 bases not matched to a gene; V was cut back by 6 bases and J by 7 bases. CDR3 loop: CASRRQGRNEQFF. CDR3 nucleotide sequence: TGTGCCAGCAGACGACAGGGGAGGAATGAGCAGTTCTTC.